This T cell receptor (beta chain) was documented in a study of cytomegalovirus exposure and HLA in healthy donors. General study findings and limits: The availability of immune exposure information extended only to CMV serostatus. Some TCR beta chains (roughly 150 of them) were listed as cytomegalovirus-associated. Presence/absence analyses treated sequencing depth as roughly uniform across donors.

PCR was performed using 60 Vbeta and 13 Jbeta primers. Some clones are missing from TCRdb's copy, which holds only in-frame ones; the method was immunoSEQ multiplex PCR. The sample shows about 80,000 clones, about 80% of them seen only once. Details on this clone: Its specificity is not known.

Sequenced material: PBMCs. The receptor comes from a woman aged 45 to 65 in good health and CMV-seropositive.

CDR3 DNA: TGCGCCAGCAGCTTTGAGAGCCCTAGGAGTGGCACTGAAGCTTTCTTT. Translation gives CASSFESPRSGTEAFF. The chain is built from TRBV5-1 and TRBJ1-1; D is ambiguous. The CDR3 has 16 residues. Trimming removed 2 bases from V and 4 bases from J, with 18 bases in between. Germline V gene data show CDR1 as SGHRS and CDR2 as YFSETQ.